This T cell receptor beta chain was observed in a study of control samples from healthy donors and cancer patients (dated by TCRdb to the early 2020s). Libraries were prepared through the immunoSEQ multiplex PCR assay. TCRdb took this table from immuneACCESS and kept in-frame rearrangements with V and J called. Such tables lack part of the clones; where checked against another copy, unresolved V genes explain under half of the gap, and the rest is unexplained. The sample table holds about 130,000 clones, of which approximately 92% were seen once. The top ten constitute 0.5% to 0.7% of the sample. Trimming removed 0 bases from V and 1 base from J, leaving 6 bases between the germline ends. The germline V gene (reference sequence) specifies GTSNPN as CDR1 and SVGIG as CDR2. The CDR3 covers 13 residues, taking in both the cysteine and the phenylalanine. Just the 39-base CDR3 DNA is kept, in frame starting at base 1.

Of note for this clone: Its antigen is currently not known. The sample holds no much larger clone one base away, and base qualities are not on file.

Sequenced sample: PBMCs. The clonotype originates from a man aged 80 or over with head and neck cancer. The chain couples TRBV30 to TRBJ2-5; a confident D gene designation cannot be given. The DNA sequence is TGTGCCTGGAGTGTAGGCTTCCAAGAGACCCAGTACTTC. The resulting protein is CAWSVGFQETQYF.